This T cell receptor beta chain appears in the sequencing data of a study of regulatory T cells. Overall study results and limits: In patients, unique TRB V-J pairs were restricted and V/J usage skewed, especially in Tregs. Patient CD8+ T cells trended toward lower Shannon entropy than controls.

Autoimmunity was present in every CD3G-deficient patient, worse in two. J gave up 7 bases and V 6 bases, and 10 bases lay outside the gene matches. The CDR3 runs 15 residues. The germline gives CDR1 MDHEN, CDR2 SYDVKM. In this sample, this clone turned up a few times. Its specificity is not known. Primers: 52 TRBV forward and 13 TRBJ reverse. Sequencing was performed with immunoSEQ multiplex PCR; in TCRdb, only in-frame clones are kept and a portion is missing. The sample contains 1,500 to 2,500 clones, approximately 65% of which appear only once. This clonotype originated in a person under 45 with CD3G deficiency. J is TRBJ1-5 and V is TRBV28; TRBD1 matches 9 bases. The sample was CD8+ T cells sorted from blood. CDR3 in DNA: TGTGCCAGCAGCCCCACCGGGACAGGGTTCCAGCCCCAGCATTTT. This gives the protein CASSPTGTGFQPQHF.